These 18 T cell receptor beta chains were all obtained from the same sample, sequenced in a study of response to subunit inactivated influenza vaccine. TCRdb processed the RT-PCR reads anew with MiXCR; each CDR3 protein has one entry. The sample holds about 780,000 distinct CDR3 sequences, about 18% seen once. The sample consisted of PBMCs from blood, taken roughly 5 days after vaccination. The receptors derive from a man over 45 who received an inactivated influenza vaccine.

The V gene is TRBV25-1, the J gene TRBJ2-2, with D maybe TRBD1 (5 bases). Germline V gene lookup returns CDR1 MGHDK and CDR2 SYGVNS. CDR3 length: 14 residues. V lost 6 bases and J lost 7, with 15 bases in between. The CDR3 DNA reads TGTGCCAGCAGCTCGTCAAGGGGTATCGGGGAGCTGTTTTTT. Translating it yields CASSSSRGIGELFF.

The rearrangement uses TRBV4-1 and TRBJ2-5; 11 nucleotides agree with TRBD2. V trimming: 4 bases; J trimming: 1 base; junction bases outside the gene matches: 17. Germline lookup yields CDR1 MGHRA and CDR2 YSYEKL. The CDR3 sequence is 20 residues long. CDR3 sequence reads: CASSPGLSSGGLNRQETQYF. The CDR3, as DNA: TGCGCCAGCAGCCCGGGACTTTCTAGCGGGGGGTTGAACCGCCAAGAGACCCAGTACTTC.

This clonotype was seen only a few times. The V and J genes are TRBV12-3 or TRBV12-4 and TRBJ2-7; 8 bases fit TRBD1. The CDR3 covers 14 residues. Unmatched junction bases numbered 5, after V lost 5 bases and J lost 2 bases. CDR3 sequence: CASSTQGAAYEQYF. As DNA, the CDR3 is TGTGCCAGCAGTACTCAGGGGGCAGCCTACGAGCAGTACTTC.

CDR3: CANGQGNTGELFF. CDR3 DNA sequence: TGTGCCAACGGGCAGGGCAACACCGGGGAGCTGTTTTTT. The chain combines TRBV12-3 or TRBV12-4 with TRBJ2-2, with D perhaps TRBD1 (5 bases). V lost 10 bases to trimming and J lost 2 bases, with 11 bases between them. The CDR3 is 13 amino acids.

This clonotype was counted a few times. The CDR3 spells CASSLEVRPSTDTQYF. CDR3 nucleotides: TGTGCCAGCAGCTTAGAGGTCCGCCCTAGCACAGATACGCAGTATTTT. The chain employs TRBV11-2 and TRBJ2-3, with D uncertain. This CDR3 region has 16 residues. V was cut by 0 bases and J by 0 bases, with 10 bases left in between. Germline lookup yields CDR1 SGHAT and CDR2 FQNNGV.

The CDR3, as DNA: TGTGCCAGCAGTTTTGGCAGGGGATTGGGTTACACCTTC. Amino acids: CASSFGRGLGYTF. V gene TRBV12-3 or TRBV12-4 combines with J gene TRBJ1-2, with D possibly being TRBD1 (6 bases). Trimming removed 3 bases from V and 11 bases from J, with 16 bases in between. The CDR3 consists of 13 residues.

A few counts support this clonotype. This rearrangement joins TRBV7-2 to TRBJ2-5, with 11 bases identical to TRBD2. Unmatched junction bases numbered 5, after V lost 6 bases and J lost 2 bases. This CDR3 is 15 amino acids long. CDR1 is SGHTA and CDR2 is FQGNSA in the germline V gene. CDR3 sequence reads: CASRPRLAGQETQYF. CDR3 DNA sequence: TGTGCCAGCAGGCCAAGACTAGCGGGGCAAGAGACCCAGTACTTC. Filled out from reference TRBV7-2 and TRBJ2-5, the complete variable domain reads GAGVSQSPSNKVTEKGKDVELRCDPISGHTALYWYRQSLGQGLEFLIYFQGNSAPDKSGLPSDRFSAERTGGSVSTLTIQRTQQEDSAVYLCASRPRLAGQETQYFGPGTRLLVL.

This clonotype was seen a few times. The chain combines TRBV20-1 with TRBJ2-5; possible D gene TRBD1, 6 bases. This CDR3 is built from 14 residues. V gave up 0 bases and J gave up 6 bases, with 14 bases separating them. Germline V gene data show CDR1 as DFQATT and CDR2 as SNEGSKA (reference sequence). DNA of the CDR3: TGCAGTGCTAGAGATCAACAGGGAGTAAAGACCCAGTACTTC. Translation: CSARDQQGVKTQYF.

This chain joins TRBV7-8 and TRBJ2-1; TRBD2 aligns across 10 bases. CDR1 SGHVS and CDR2 FQNEAQ come from the germline V gene. J lost 3 bases, V lost 6 bases, and 2 bases had no gene match. The CDR3 spans 14 residues. The CDR3 nucleotides read TGTGCCAGCAGGACTAGCGGGCTCTACAATGAGCAGTTCTTC. It codes for CASRTSGLYNEQFF.

This clonotype was recorded a few times. The chain links TRBV7-8 to TRBJ2-7; D is unclear. The V end lost 5 bases, the J end lost 3 bases, and 14 bases lay between the germline ends. This CDR3 is built from 14 residues. Germline V gene sequence: CDR1 SGHVS, CDR2 FQNEAQ. CDR3 bases: TGTGCCAGCAGCCCCCCCCCGGGCCTCTACGAGCAGTACTTC. This gives the protein CASSPPPGLYEQYF. The full variable domain, in which reference TRBV7-8 and TRBJ2-7 provide the parts outside the CDR3, is GAGVSQSPRYKVAKRGQDVALRCDPISGHVSLFWYQQALGQGPEFLTYFQNEAQLDKSGLPSDRFFAERPEGSVSTLKIQRTQQEDSAVYLCASSPPPGLYEQYFGPGTRLTVT.

The chain joins TRBV5-1 to TRBJ2-1; perhaps TRBD2 as D (6 bases). Trimming cost V 3 bases and J 5 bases, with 18 bases left between them. The CDR3 totals 16 residues. Looked up from germline, CDR1 is SGHRS and CDR2 is YFSETQ. CDR3: CASSSQRARGDNEQFF. The CDR3 region has the DNA TGCGCCAGCAGCTCTCAGAGAGCTCGCGGGGACAATGAGCAGTTCTTC.

The chain employs TRBV11-2 and TRBJ2-2, with TRBD2 matching over 7 bases. Germline V CDR1 and CDR2: SGHAT, FQNNGV. V dropped 3 bases and J dropped 8; count of bases not matched to a gene: 18. This CDR3 spans 18 amino acids. The CDR3 DNA sequence: TGTGCCAGCAGCTTCTACGTAGAGACTAGCAAACCGGGAGGGGAGCTGTTTTTT. The encoded protein is CASSFYVETSKPGGELFF.

This chain joins TRBV2 and TRBJ2-7, with D tentatively TRBD2 (6 bases). V was pared by 6 bases and J by 2 bases, with 14 bases between. Germline-derived CDR1 and CDR2 are SNHLY and FYNNEI. This CDR3 has 14 amino acids. CDR3 DNA: TGTGCCAGCAGGCAGGGAGCGGGTACCTACGAGCAGTACTTC. It is translated as CASRQGAGTYEQYF.

This clonotype was recorded at least ten times. This sequence joins TRBV12-3 or TRBV12-4 and TRBJ2-4, with D hard to call. The CDR3 covers 15 residues. Trimming took 3 bases from V and 0 from J, leaving 9 bases between them. For the CDR3, the DNA is TGTGCCAGCAGTTTGGACGGTTTAGCCAAAAACATTCAGTACTTC. Protein: CASSLDGLAKNIQYF.

The chain recombines TRBV7-2 with TRBJ1-5, with unresolved D. V lost 5 bases and J lost 2, with 13 bases in between. This CDR3 contains 15 residues. Germline V gene lookup returns CDR1 SGHTA and CDR2 FQGNSA. The CDR3 here is CASSPMETRNQPQHF. In nucleotides, the CDR3 is TGTGCCAGCAGCCCGATGGAGACTCGCAATCAGCCCCAGCATTTT.

This clonotype was detected many times. This chain joins TRBV20-1 and TRBJ2-7, with 9 bases lining up with TRBD1. J gave up 5 bases and V 5 bases, and 4 bases lay outside the gene matches. The CDR3 sequence is 12 residues long. CDR1 is DFQATT and CDR2 is SNEGSKA in the germline V gene (reference sequence). The CDR3 bases are TGCAGTGCTGGCCGACAGGGGGACGAGCAGTACTTC. Protein product: CSAGRQGDEQYF.

This clonotype came up a few times. The CDR3 region is CASSLSSRFEAFF. The DNA of the CDR3 is TGTGCCAGCAGTTTATCTTCCAGGTTTGAAGCTTTCTTT. The rearrangement joins TRBV27 to TRBJ1-1; D is ambiguous. Germline lookup yields CDR1 MNHEY and CDR2 SMNVEV (reference sequence). The germline V and J ends were trimmed by 0 bases and 7 bases, with 9 bases remaining between them. CDR3 length: 13 amino acids.

This clonotype has more than one count but fewer than ten. V and J are TRBV20-1 and TRBJ2-5; D remains ambiguous. Trimming removed 4 bases at V and 2 bases at J, with 11 bases between. CDR1 and CDR2 from the germline V gene are DFQATT and SNEGSKA (reference sequence). The CDR3 runs to 13 residues. This chain's CDR3 is CSATRMIQETQYF. In nucleotides, the CDR3 is TGCAGTGCTACCCGGATGATACAAGAGACCCAGTACTTC.